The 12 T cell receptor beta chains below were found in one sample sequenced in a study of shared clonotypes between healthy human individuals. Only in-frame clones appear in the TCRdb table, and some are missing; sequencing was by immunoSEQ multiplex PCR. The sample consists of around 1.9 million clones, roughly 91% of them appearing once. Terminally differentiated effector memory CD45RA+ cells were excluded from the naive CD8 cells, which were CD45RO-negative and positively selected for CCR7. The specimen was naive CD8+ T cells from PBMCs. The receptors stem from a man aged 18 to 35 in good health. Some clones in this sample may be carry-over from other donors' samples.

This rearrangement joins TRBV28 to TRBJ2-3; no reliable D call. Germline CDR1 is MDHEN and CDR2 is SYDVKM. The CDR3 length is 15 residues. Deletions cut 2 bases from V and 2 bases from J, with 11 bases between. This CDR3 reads CASSLLSRSTDTQYF. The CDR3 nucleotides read TGTGCCAGCAGTTTACTAAGCAGGTCCACAGATACGCAGTATTTT.

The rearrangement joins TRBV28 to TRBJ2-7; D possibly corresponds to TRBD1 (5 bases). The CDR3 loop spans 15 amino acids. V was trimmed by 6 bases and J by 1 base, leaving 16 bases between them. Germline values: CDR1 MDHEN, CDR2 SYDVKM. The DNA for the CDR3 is TGTGCCAGCAGAGCCCACAGGAGCCAGTCCTACGAGCAGTACTTC. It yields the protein CASRAHRSQSYEQYF.

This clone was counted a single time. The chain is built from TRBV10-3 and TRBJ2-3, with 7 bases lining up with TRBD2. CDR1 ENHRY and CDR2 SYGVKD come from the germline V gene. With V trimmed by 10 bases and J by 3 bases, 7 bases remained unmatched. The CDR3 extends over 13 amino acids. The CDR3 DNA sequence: TGTGCCACGAAGCGGGAATTGACAGATACGCAGTATTTT. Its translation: CATKRELTDTQYF.

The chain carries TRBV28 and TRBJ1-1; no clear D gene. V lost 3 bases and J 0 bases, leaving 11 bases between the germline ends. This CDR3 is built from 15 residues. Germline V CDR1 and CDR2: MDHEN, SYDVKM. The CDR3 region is CASSFPDGVNTEAFF. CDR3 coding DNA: TGTGCCAGCAGTTTCCCCGACGGAGTGAACACTGAAGCTTTCTTT.

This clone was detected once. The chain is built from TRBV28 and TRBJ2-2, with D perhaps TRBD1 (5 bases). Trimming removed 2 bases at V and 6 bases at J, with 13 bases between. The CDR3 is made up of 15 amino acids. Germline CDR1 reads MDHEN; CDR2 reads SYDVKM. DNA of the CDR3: TGTGCCAGCAGTTTAGGGAACAGGCGATCCGGGGAGCTGTTTTTT. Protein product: CASSLGNRRSGELFF.

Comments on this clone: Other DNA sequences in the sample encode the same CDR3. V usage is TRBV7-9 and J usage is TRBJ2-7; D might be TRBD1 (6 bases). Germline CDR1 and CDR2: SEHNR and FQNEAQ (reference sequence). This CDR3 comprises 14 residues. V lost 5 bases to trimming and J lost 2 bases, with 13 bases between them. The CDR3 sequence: CASSPRDIPYEQYF. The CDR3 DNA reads TGTGCCAGCAGCCCGAGGGACATCCCCTACGAGCAGTACTTC.

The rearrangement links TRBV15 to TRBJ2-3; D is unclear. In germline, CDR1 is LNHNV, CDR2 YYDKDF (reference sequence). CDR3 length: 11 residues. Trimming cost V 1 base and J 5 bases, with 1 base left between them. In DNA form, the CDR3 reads TGTGCCACCAGCAGAGGAGATACGCAGTATTTT. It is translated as CATSRGDTQYF.

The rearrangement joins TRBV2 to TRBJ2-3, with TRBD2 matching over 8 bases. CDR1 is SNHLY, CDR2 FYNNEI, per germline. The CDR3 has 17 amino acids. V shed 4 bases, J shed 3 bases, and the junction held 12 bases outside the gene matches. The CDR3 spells CASSVLREVMSTDTQYF. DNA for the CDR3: TGTGCCAGCAGTGTGTTGCGGGAGGTAATGTCGACAGATACGCAGTATTTT.

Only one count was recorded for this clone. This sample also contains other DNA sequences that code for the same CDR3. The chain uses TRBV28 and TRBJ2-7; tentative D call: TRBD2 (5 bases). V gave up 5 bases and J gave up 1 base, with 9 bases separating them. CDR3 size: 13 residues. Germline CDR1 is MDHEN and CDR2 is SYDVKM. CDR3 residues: CASSLGVSYEQYF. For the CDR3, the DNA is TGTGCCAGCAGTCTCGGGGTTTCCTACGAGCAGTACTTC.

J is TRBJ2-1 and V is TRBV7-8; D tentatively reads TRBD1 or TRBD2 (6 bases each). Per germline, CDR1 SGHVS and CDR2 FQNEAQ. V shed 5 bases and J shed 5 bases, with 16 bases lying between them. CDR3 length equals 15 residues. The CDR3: CASSPRGVSDNEQFF. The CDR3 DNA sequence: TGTGCCAGCAGCCCGAGGGGGGTCTCAGACAATGAGCAGTTCTTC. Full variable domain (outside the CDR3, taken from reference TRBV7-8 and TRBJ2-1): GAGVSQSPRYKVAKRGQDVALRCDPISGHVSLFWYQQALGQGPEFLTYFQNEAQLDKSGLPSDRFFAERPEGSVSTLKIQRTQQEDSAVYLCASSPRGVSDNEQFFGPGTRLTVL.

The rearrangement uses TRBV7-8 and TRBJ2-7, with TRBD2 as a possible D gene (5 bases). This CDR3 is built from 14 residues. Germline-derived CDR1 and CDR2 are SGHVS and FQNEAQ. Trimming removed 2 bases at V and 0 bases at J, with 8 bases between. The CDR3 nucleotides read TGTGCCAGCAGCTTAACTCGGGGCTCCTACGAGCAGTACTTC. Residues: CASSLTRGSYEQYF.

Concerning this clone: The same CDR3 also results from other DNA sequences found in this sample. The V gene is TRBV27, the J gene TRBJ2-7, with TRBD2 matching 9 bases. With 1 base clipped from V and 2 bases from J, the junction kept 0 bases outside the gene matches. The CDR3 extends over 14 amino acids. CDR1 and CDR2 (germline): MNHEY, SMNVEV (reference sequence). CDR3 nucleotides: TGTGCCAGCAGTTTATTAGCGGGGGCCTACGAGCAGTACTTC. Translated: CASSLLAGAYEQYF.